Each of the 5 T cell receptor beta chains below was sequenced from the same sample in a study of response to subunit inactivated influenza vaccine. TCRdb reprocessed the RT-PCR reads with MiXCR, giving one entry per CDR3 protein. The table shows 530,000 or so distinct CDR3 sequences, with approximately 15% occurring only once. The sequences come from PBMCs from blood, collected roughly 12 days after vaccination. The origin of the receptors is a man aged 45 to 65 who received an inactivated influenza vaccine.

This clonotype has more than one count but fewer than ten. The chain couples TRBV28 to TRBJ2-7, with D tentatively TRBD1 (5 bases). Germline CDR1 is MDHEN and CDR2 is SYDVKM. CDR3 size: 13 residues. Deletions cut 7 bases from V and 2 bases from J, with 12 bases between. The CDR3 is CASIRQGAYEQYF. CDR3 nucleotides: TGTGCCAGCATCAGGCAGGGCGCCTACGAGCAGTACTTC.

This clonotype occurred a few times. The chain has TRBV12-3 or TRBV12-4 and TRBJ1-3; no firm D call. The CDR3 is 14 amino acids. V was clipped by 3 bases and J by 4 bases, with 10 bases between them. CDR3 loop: CASSLPVRGNTIYF. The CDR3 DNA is TGTGCCAGCAGTTTGCCGGTGAGAGGAAACACCATATATTTT.

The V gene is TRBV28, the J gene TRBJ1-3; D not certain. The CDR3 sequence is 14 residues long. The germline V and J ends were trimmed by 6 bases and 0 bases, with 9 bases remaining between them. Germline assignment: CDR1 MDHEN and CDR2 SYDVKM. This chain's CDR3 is CASRPGASGNTIYF. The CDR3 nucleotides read TGTGCCAGCAGACCGGGAGCCTCTGGAAACACCATATATTTT.

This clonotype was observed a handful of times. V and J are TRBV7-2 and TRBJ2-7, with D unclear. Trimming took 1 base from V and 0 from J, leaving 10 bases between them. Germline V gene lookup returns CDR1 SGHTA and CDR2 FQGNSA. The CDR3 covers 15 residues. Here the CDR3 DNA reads TGTGCCAGCAGCTTAGAGAGTGGAACCTCCTACGAGCAGTACTTC. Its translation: CASSLESGTSYEQYF.

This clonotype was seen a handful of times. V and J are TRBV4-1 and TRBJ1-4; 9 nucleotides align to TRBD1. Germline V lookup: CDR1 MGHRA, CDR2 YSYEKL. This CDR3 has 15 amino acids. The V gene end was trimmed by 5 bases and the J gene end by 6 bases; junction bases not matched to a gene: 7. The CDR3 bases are TGCGCCAGCAGCTTGGACAGGGGAGGAGATGAAAAACTGTTTTTT. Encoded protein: CASSLDRGGDEKLFF.